Sequencing of this TCR beta chain was carried out in a study of blood T cell repertoires in COVID-19. For the study at large: Acute and convalescent COVID-19 samples came from the United States, Italy and Spain. T cells, B-cell-depleted T cells, or PBMCs provided the cDNA or gDNA that served as material.

Produced via immunoSEQ multiplex PCR; TCRdb's table is partial and in-frame only. The sample carries about 45,000 clones, over 80% recorded once. The V gene's germline CDR1 is SGHRS and CDR2 YFSETQ. Trimming shortened V by 3 bases and J by 0 bases, and 22 bases separated the two germline ends. The CDR3 totals 20 residues. Specimen: peripheral blood. The chain has TRBV5-1 and TRBJ2-6; perhaps TRBD1 as D (6 bases). The origin of this receptor is an elderly man in a cohort sampled during active COVID-19. CDR3 DNA: TGCGCCAGCAGCTCGGATGCGAAACAGGGTTTTTACTCTGGGGCCAACGTCCTGACTTTC. Protein product: CASSSDAKQGFYSGANVLTF.